The 2 T cell receptor beta chains listed next were all sequenced from one sample in a study of blood T cells in healthy people across ages. It was with a sample-barcoded 5' primer and a J-beta primer mix that a second PCR of about 6 to 12 cycles was run. MiXCR, applied by TCRdb to the 5' RACE reads, yields one record per CDR3 protein. This sample has about 800,000 distinct CDR3 sequences, with 58% found just once. Sequenced: blood. These TCRs come from a man aged 30 to 45 in good health.

The rearrangement joins TRBV12-3 or TRBV12-4 to TRBJ2-7; D is possibly TRBD1 (6 bases). V was cut by 8 bases and J by 3 bases, with 26 bases left in between. The CDR3 spans 17 residues. The CDR3 DNA is TGTGCCAGCGGACCGATTGGAATGGGGACAACCTTCTACGAGCAGTACTTC. It translates to CASGPIGMGTTFYEQYF.

This clonotype was detected only once. The chain is built from TRBV4-1 and TRBJ2-7; TRBD1 aligns across 7 bases. J lost 3 bases, V lost 1 base, and 6 bases had no gene match. Germline V CDR1 and CDR2: MGHRA, YSYEKL. The length of the CDR3 is 15 residues. For the CDR3, the DNA is TGCGCCAGCAGCCAAGTGGCAGGGGGAAACTACGAGCAGTACTTC. Its protein product is CASSQVAGGNYEQYF.